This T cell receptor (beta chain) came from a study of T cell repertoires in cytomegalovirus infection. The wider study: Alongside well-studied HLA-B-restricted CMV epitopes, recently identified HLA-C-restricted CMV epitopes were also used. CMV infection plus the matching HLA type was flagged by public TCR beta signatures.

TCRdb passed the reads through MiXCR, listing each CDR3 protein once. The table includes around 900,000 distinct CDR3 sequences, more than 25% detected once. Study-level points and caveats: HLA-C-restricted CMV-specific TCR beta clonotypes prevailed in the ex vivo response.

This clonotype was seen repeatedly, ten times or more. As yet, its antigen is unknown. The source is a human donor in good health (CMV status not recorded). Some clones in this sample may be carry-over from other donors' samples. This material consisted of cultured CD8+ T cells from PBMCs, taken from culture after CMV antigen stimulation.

The CDR3 sequence is CASRKGTGYLVLNTEAFF. The DNA for the CDR3 is TGTGCCAGCAGGAAAGGGACAGGGTATCTCGTTTTGAACACTGAAGCTTTCTTT. This chain links TRBV6-6 with TRBJ1-1, with 9 positions matching TRBD1. With 6 bases clipped from V and 0 bases from J, the junction kept 14 bases outside the gene matches. CDR3 length: 18 amino acids. CDR1 is MNHNY, CDR2 SVGAGI, per germline (reference sequence).